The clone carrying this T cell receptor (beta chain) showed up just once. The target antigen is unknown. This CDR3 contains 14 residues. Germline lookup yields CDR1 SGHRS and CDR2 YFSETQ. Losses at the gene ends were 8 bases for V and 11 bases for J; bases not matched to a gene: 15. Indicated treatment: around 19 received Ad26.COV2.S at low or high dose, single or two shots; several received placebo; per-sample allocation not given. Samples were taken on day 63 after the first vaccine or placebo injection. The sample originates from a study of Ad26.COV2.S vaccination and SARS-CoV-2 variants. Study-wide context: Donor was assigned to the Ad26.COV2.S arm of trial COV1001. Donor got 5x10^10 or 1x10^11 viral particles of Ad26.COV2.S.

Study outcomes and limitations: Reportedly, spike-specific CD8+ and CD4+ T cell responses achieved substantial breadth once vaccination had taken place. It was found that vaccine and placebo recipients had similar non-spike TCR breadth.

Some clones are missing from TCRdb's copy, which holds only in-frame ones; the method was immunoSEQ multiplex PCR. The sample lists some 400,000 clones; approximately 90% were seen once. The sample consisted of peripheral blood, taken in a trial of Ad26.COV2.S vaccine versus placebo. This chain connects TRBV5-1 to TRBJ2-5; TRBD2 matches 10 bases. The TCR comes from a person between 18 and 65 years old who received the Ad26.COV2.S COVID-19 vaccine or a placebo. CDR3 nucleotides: TGCGCCAGTAGAATTGGGGTTCTAGCGGGAGAACAGTACTTC. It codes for CASRIGVLAGEQYF.